Following are 4 T cell receptor beta chains from one sample sequenced in a study of blood T cell repertoires in COVID-19. The method was immunoSEQ multiplex PCR; TCRdb's version includes in-frame clones alone and lacks a portion of them. The sample contains fewer than 200,000 clones, about 80% of which appear only once. The specimen sequenced was PBMCs or T cells enriched from blood (not recorded which). The receptor set was obtained from a woman in her 70s in a cohort exposed to, infected with or recovered from COVID-19 (not recorded which).

The CDR3 loop is CASTNSDRDLYGYTF. The CDR3 DNA follows: TGTGCCAGTACCAATTCGGACAGAGATCTTTATGGCTACACCTTC. V is TRBV19 and J is TRBJ1-2, with TRBD1 as a possible D gene (6 bases). CDR1 LNHDA and CDR2 SQIVND come from the germline V gene (reference sequence). CDR3 size: 15 residues. Trimming took 7 bases from V and 5 from J, leaving 20 bases between them.

V is TRBV24-1 and J is TRBJ2-7; 9 positions agree with TRBD1. The CDR3 length is 14 residues. J gave up 9 bases and V 3 bases, and 8 bases lay outside the gene matches. Per germline, CDR1 KGHDR and CDR2 SFDVKD. The CDR3 loop is CATSDAGDRETQYF. CDR3 DNA: TGTGCCACCAGTGATGCAGGGGACAGGGAGACGCAGTACTTC.

The rearrangement links TRBV6-1 to TRBJ2-5; a weak D match, TRBD1 (5 bases). The length of the CDR3 is 13 residues. Per germline, CDR1 MNHNS and CDR2 SASEGT. V shed 2 bases and J shed 7 bases, with 11 bases lying between them. The CDR3 nucleotides read TGTGCCAGCAGTGAAATACCAGGGATGACCCAGTACTTC. Its protein product is CASSEIPGMTQYF.

This clone has just a few counts. The J gene is TRBJ2-7, the V gene TRBV2; 8 nucleotides line up with TRBD1. The germline CDR1 and CDR2 sequences are SNHLY and FYNNEI. J was trimmed by 1 base and V by 5 bases; bases with no gene match: 13. The CDR3 covers 17 residues. The CDR3 protein is CASSHPPPGQESYEQYF. CDR3 DNA: TGTGCCAGCAGTCATCCACCACCGGGACAGGAGTCCTACGAGCAGTACTTC.